Below, one T cell receptor (beta chain) is given with its context. Its matching antigen is unknown. This sample is drawn from a study of cytomegalovirus exposure and HLA in healthy donors. Study information: Among around 200 million T cells, an earlier analysis found 117 million unique TCR beta sequences.

The PCR employed 60 Vbeta primers together with 13 Jbeta primers. Per the original data handling: Approximately 72 million unique TCR beta chains, 9.5 million to 11 million of them shared, were counted by a later analysis. Profiled with immunoSEQ multiplex PCR; TCRdb holds only in-frame clones, not every one. That table supplies the V and J calls and clone size; D and trimming were determined from the DNA. The sample records around 300,000 clones, just over 70% being singletons. Findings and limits, study-wide: A later analysis by the authors found several of the most significant clusters apparently linked to common viral pathogens. Cytomegalovirus status, reportedly, was diagnosed with high specificity and sensitivity by the classifier.

V was shortened by 2 bases and J by 2 bases, with 8 bases between the two germline ends. CDR1 is LNHDA and CDR2 is SQIVND in the germline V gene (reference sequence). There are 14 residues in the CDR3. The sequencing input was PBMCs. The TCR comes from a female donor in good health and CMV-seronegative. The gene calls are TRBV19 and TRBJ2-3; D call uncertain. CDR3 in DNA: TGTGCCAGTAGTATAATGGCCGTCACAGATACGCAGTATTTT. Its translation: CASSIMAVTDTQYF.